These T cell receptor beta chains were read from a single sample in a study of neurological immune-mediated disorders. MiXCR, applied by TCRdb to the 5' RACE reads, yields one record per CDR3 protein. The sample shows approximately 32,000 distinct CDR3 sequences, about 7% of them seen only once. The sequenced material came from PBMCs. The receptors derive from a woman in her forties in good health. Each CDR3 is given with its conserved first and last residue. A D gene is named only where the DNA matches it firmly. Expanded clones get a size class; other rows say once, few or many, or leave the size out.

V	D	J	length	size	DNA	CDR3
TRBV11-2	TRBD2	TRBJ2-2	15	many	TGTGCCAGCAGTTATAGCGGGAGAGACACCGGGGAGCTGTTTTTT	CASSYSGRDTGELFF
TRBV7-2	TRBD1	TRBJ2-1	16	many	TGTGCCAGCAGCTTAGAAGGGACAGGGGCCTACAATGAGCAGTTCTTC	CASSLEGTGAYNEQFF
TRBV9	TRBD1	TRBJ1-1	14	many	TGTGCCAGCAGCGCTACAGGGGTTGGCACTGAAGCTTTCTTT	CASSATGVGTEAFF
TRBV7-8	.	TRBJ2-5	12	many	TGTGCCAGCAGTAGCTCGCGGGAGACCCAGTACTTC	CASSSSRETQYF
TRBV6-6	.	TRBJ2-1	15	many	TGTGCCAGCAGTTACAGTCCGGGAATGGGCAATGAGCAGTTCTTC	CASSYSPGMGNEQFF
TRBV5-1	.	TRBJ1-1	14	many	TGCGCCAGCAGCCCAAGGGAGGGGGGCACTGAAGCTTTCTTT	CASSPREGGTEAFF
TRBV5-1	.	TRBJ2-5	15	many	TGCGCCAGCAGTTGGGTCGGCGGGAAAGAAGAGACCCAGTACTTC	CASSWVGGKEETQYF
TRBV12-5	.	TRBJ2-7	14	many	TGTGCTAGTGGTCCCCTCGGGCACAAGGGCGAGCAGTACTTC	CASGPLGHKGEQYF
TRBV14	.	TRBJ2-1	14	many	TGTGCCAGCAGCCAAGAGGGTTGGTACAATGAGCAGTTCTTC	CASSQEGWYNEQFF
TRBV5-1	.	TRBJ2-1	14	many	TGCGCCAGCAGCTTGGAGACTCCCTACAATGAGCAGTTCTTC	CASSLETPYNEQFF
TRBV3-1	TRBD1	TRBJ1-2	15	many	TGTGCCAGCAGCCAGACCCAGGGGGCCCTCCTTGGCTACACCTTC	CASSQTQGALLGYTF
TRBV12-5	TRBD2	TRBJ2-3	21	.	TGTGCTAGTGGTTTGGTACAGCCAGCGGGGGGGCCGGTGCTCCACACAGATACGCAGTATTTT	CASGLVQPAGGPVLHTDTQYF
TRBV7-9	TRBD1	TRBJ2-5	15	many	TGTGCCAGCAGCTCCTGGACAGGGCGGCAAGAGACCCAGTACTTC	CASSSWTGRQETQYF
TRBV18	TRBD2	TRBJ2-2	16	many	TGTGCCAGCTCACCAAGCCTAGCGGCAAACACCGGGGAGCTGTTTTTT	CASSPSLAANTGELFF
TRBV6-2/TRBV6-3	.	TRBJ1-1	13	many	TGTGCCAGCAGTTACGGCCGGAACACTGAAGCTTTCTTT	CASSYGRNTEAFF
TRBV27	.	TRBJ2-7	13	many	TGTGCCAGCAGTGCAGGGAGCTCCTACGAGCAGTACTTC	CASSAGSSYEQYF
TRBV28	TRBD2	TRBJ2-1	16	many	TGTGCCAGCAGTTCTCCAACTAGCGGGAGAGGGAATGAGCAGTTCTTC	CASSSPTSGRGNEQFF
TRBV29-1	.	TRBJ2-1	13	many	TGCAGCGTTCGAGAACATATCGCAAATGAGCAGTTCTTC	CSVREHIANEQFF
TRBV30	.	TRBJ2-6	13	many	TGTGCCTGGGGGATTGCGGGGGCCAACGTCCTGACTTTC	CAWGIAGANVLTF
TRBV20-1	TRBD1	TRBJ1-1	13	many	TGCAGTGTTTCCCGGTCCTACCCAGGGGGAGCTTTCTTT	CSVSRSYPGGAFF
TRBV20-1	.	TRBJ1-1	13	many	TGCAGTGCTAGAGATCAAGGGTACACTGAAGCTTTCTTT	CSARDQGYTEAFF
TRBV12-3/TRBV12-4	.	TRBJ2-5	14	medium-sized	TGTGCCAGCAGTCTACGACGGAGTCAAGAGACCCAGTACTTC	CASSLRRSQETQYF
TRBV5-1	.	TRBJ1-5	15	many	TGCGCCAGCAGCTTAGAGGGGGGTAGCAATCAGCCCCAGCATTTT	CASSLEGGSNQPQHF
TRBV28	TRBD1	TRBJ1-1	17	many	TGTGCCAGCACCCGGACAGGGGGGGCCAAGATGAACACTGAAGCTTTCTTT	CASTRTGGAKMNTEAFF
TRBV5-1	TRBD2	TRBJ2-4	20	many	TGCGCCAGCAGCGGCAACCCTCTTGCGAGCGGGGGGCGAGCCAAAAACATTCAGTACTTC	CASSGNPLASGGRAKNIQYF
TRBV5-1	TRBD1	TRBJ1-1	13	many	TGCGCCAGCAGACCGGGACAGGGCACTGAAGCTTTCTTT	CASRPGQGTEAFF